The subject of this entry is one T cell receptor (beta chain). The antigen is undetermined. Primers included in the PCR were 60 Vbeta and 13 Jbeta primers. Generated by immunoSEQ multiplex PCR, the TCRdb table keeps only in-frame clones and is missing some. Here the sample spans 150,000 or so clones, 60% to 80% being singletons. The data derive from a study of cytomegalovirus exposure and HLA in healthy donors. The germline gives CDR1 SGHRS, CDR2 YFSETQ. The V end lost 4 bases, the J end lost 8 bases, and 18 bases lay between the germline ends. This CDR3 comprises 15 residues. Findings and limits, study-wide: The study flagged roughly 150 TCR beta chains as cytomegalovirus-associated. V- and J-gene trimming of TCR beta was linked (in a later analysis) to a missense DCLRE1C variant. Across all donors, roughly uniform sequencing depth was an assumption of the presence/absence analyses. Other equally common chains were less clonally expanded than HLA-associated TCR beta chains, a later analysis showed.

This TCR derives from a woman aged 40 to 49 in good health and CMV-seronegative. Sequencing used PBMCs. The V and J genes are TRBV5-1 and TRBJ1-4; D remains unclear. In DNA form, the CDR3 reads TGCGCCAGCAGCCCGACGGTAGCGTCAGAAGAAAAACTGTTTTTT. Its translation: CASSPTVASEEKLFF.